Following are 18 T cell receptor beta chains from one sample sequenced in a study of shared clonotypes between healthy human individuals. Some clones are missing from TCRdb's copy, which holds only in-frame ones; the method was immunoSEQ multiplex PCR. The table lists some 500,000 clones, 70% to 80% of them singletons. Sequencing used PBMCs. These receptors came from a woman aged 40 to 50 in good health. Some clones in this sample may be carry-over from other donors' samples.

J is TRBJ2-7 and V is TRBV28; the D gene is possibly TRBD2 (6 bases). V lost 5 bases to trimming and J lost 3 bases, with 14 bases between them. The CDR3 runs to 14 residues. Germline loops: CDR1 MDHEN, CDR2 SYDVKM. The CDR3 DNA follows: TGTGCCAGCAGTCCCGCTAGCGCTAACTACGAGCAGTACTTC. This gives the protein CASSPASANYEQYF.

The chain has TRBV30 and TRBJ2-5; tentatively, D is TRBD2 (5 bases). The assigned J gene may be wrong: the sequence end matches TRBJ2-7 better. Germline V gives CDR1 GTSNPN, CDR2 SVGIG (reference sequence). CDR3 length: 12 amino acids. In nucleotides, the CDR3 is TGTGCCTGGAGTCCTACGGGGTACGAGCAGTACTTC. Translation gives CAWSPTGYEQYF.

The chain recombines TRBV10-3 with TRBJ2-2; D gene uncertain. Germline values: CDR1 ENHRY, CDR2 SYGVKD. V lost 1 base to trimming and J lost 5 bases, with 8 bases between them. The CDR3 totals 14 residues. The CDR3 region has the DNA TGTGCCATCAGTGAGTATGAGGATACCGGGGAGCTGTTTTTT. It yields the protein CAISEYEDTGELFF.

This clone was counted between two and nine times. V usage is TRBV5-6 and J usage is TRBJ2-1; D perhaps matches TRBD2 (6 bases). This CDR3 is built from 16 residues. Trimming took 0 bases from V and 2 from J, leaving 12 bases between them. CDR1 and CDR2 (germline): SGHDT, YYEEEE. The CDR3 coding sequence is TGTGCCAGCAGCTTGGGTCCTAGCGATACCTACAATGAGCAGTTCTTC. It translates to CASSLGPSDTYNEQFF.

This clone was seen only once. V and J are TRBV4-2 and TRBJ1-1; perhaps TRBD1 as D (5 bases). In germline, CDR1 is LGHNA, CDR2 YNFKEQ. The CDR3 spans 15 residues. V was trimmed by 1 base and J by 4 bases, leaving 13 bases between them. CDR3: CASSQGVIGVTEAFF. The CDR3 bases are TGTGCCAGCAGCCAAGGTGTGATAGGGGTCACTGAAGCTTTCTTT.

Concerning this clone itself: At one end the junction does not follow the germline gene, possibly because of a read error. This chain links TRBV19 with TRBJ2-3, with TRBD2 matching over 10 bases. The germline V gene has CDR1 LNHDA and CDR2 SQIVND (reference sequence). CDR3 length: 17 residues. The CDR3 spells CASSIAGAGGSTDTQYF. CDR3 DNA sequence: TGTGCCAGTAGTATAGCGGGAGCGGGAGGGAGCACGGATACGCAGTATTTT.

This clone was detected only a few times. This sequence joins TRBV19 and TRBJ2-3, with 9 bases aligning to TRBD2. The V segment lost 6 bases and the J segment 5 bases; nucleotides outside the gene matches: 9. Germline V gives CDR1 LNHDA, CDR2 SQIVND (reference sequence). The CDR3 length is 15 residues. CDR3 DNA sequence: TGTGCCAGTAGGAGTCTAGCGGGATCGTTAGATACGCAGTATTTT. Its translation: CASRSLAGSLDTQYF.

The chain combines TRBV28 with TRBJ2-5; TRBD2 matches at 7 bases. There are 14 residues in the CDR3. V trimming: 8 bases; J trimming: 3 bases; junction bases outside the gene matches: 9. Germline V gene data show CDR1 as MDHEN and CDR2 as SYDVKM. The CDR3 region is CASLAADYKETQYF. The CDR3, as DNA: TGTGCCAGCCTAGCGGCGGACTATAAAGAGACCCAGTACTTC.

This chain uses TRBV7-9 with TRBJ2-3, with D perhaps being TRBD1 or TRBD2 (7 bases each). The CDR3 runs 16 residues. The germline V gene encodes CDR1 SEHNR and CDR2 FQNEAQ (reference sequence). V lost 4 bases and J 0 bases, leaving 14 bases between the germline ends. CDR3 in amino acids: CASSSGGQFSTDTQYF. CDR3 in DNA: TGTGCCAGCAGCTCGGGGGGACAGTTTAGCACAGATACGCAGTATTTT. The whole variable domain, filled in from reference TRBV7-9 and TRBJ2-3, reads DTGVSQNPRHKITKRGQNVTFRCDPISEHNRLYWYRQTLGQGPEFLTYFQNEAQLEKSRLLSDRFSAERPKGSFSTLEIQRTEQGDSAMYLCASSSGGQFSTDTQYFGPGTRLTVL.

The chain combines TRBV7-3 with TRBJ2-1, with 10 bases aligning to TRBD2. Trimming took 8 bases from V and 6 from J; bases not matched to a gene: 7. Germline V lookup: CDR1 SGHTA, CDR2 FQGTGA. This CDR3 is built from 14 residues. CDR3 loop: CASGRLAGVNEQFF. In nucleotides, the CDR3 is TGTGCCAGCGGTCGGCTAGCGGGAGTCAATGAGCAGTTCTTC.

The CDR3 reads CASSYPGQDTGELFF. The CDR3 DNA reads as TGTGCCAGCAGCTATCCGGGACAGGACACCGGGGAGCTGTTTTTT. The chain uses TRBV5-4 and TRBJ2-2; 8 nucleotides agree with TRBD1. The germline CDR1 and CDR2 sequences are SGHNT and YYREEE (reference sequence). V shed 3 bases, J shed 3 bases, and the junction held 4 bases outside the gene matches. The CDR3 sequence is 15 residues long.

This clone was seen only a few times. The V gene is TRBV6-1, the J gene TRBJ2-5; 9 nucleotides line up with TRBD2. The CDR3 covers 16 residues. V shed 4 bases, J shed 1 base, and the junction held 7 bases outside the gene matches. The germline V gene has CDR1 MNHNS and CDR2 SASEGT. This chain's CDR3 is CASSGYETSGQETQYF. The CDR3 nucleotides are TGTGCCAGCAGTGGCTACGAGACTAGCGGCCAAGAGACCCAGTACTTC.

DNA of the CDR3: TGTGCCAGCAGTTCTCACGACAGGGGACAGCCCCAGCATTTT. This translates into CASSSHDRGQPQHF. The chain couples TRBV27 to TRBJ1-5, with 8 bases lining up with TRBD1. The V segment lost 4 bases and the J segment 7 bases; nucleotides outside the gene matches: 6. The CDR3 extends over 14 amino acids. CDR1 and CDR2 from the germline V gene are MNHEY and SMNVEV (reference sequence).

Comment on this clone: In the same sample, other DNA sequences code for this CDR3. V is TRBV11-2 and J is TRBJ1-2; D gene unclear. From germline, CDR1 is SGHAT and CDR2 FQNNGV. The CDR3 spans 12 residues. Trimming stripped 0 bases from V and 6 bases from J, with 5 bases between. The CDR3 spells CASSLEGNGYTF. The CDR3 DNA follows: TGTGCCAGCAGCTTAGAGGGCAATGGCTACACCTTC.

The chain joins TRBV30 to TRBJ2-1; D may be TRBD1 (6 bases). The V gene's germline CDR1 is GTSNPN and CDR2 SVGIG (reference sequence). Trimming left V 3 bases short and J 0 bases short, with 15 bases between. The CDR3 has 16 residues. The DNA of the CDR3 is TGTGCCTGGAGCGTCCCCTCGGACAGCTCCTACAATGAGCAGTTCTTC. It translates to CAWSVPSDSSYNEQFF.

This chain joins TRBV5-8 and TRBJ1-5, with D unresolved. Germline V gives CDR1 SGHTS, CDR2 YDEGEE. The ends were cut back, 3 bases at V and 5 bases at J, with 9 bases in the middle. The CDR3 contains 13 residues. The CDR3 reads CASSSSLDQPQHF. In DNA form, the CDR3 reads TGTGCCAGCAGCTCTTCCCTAGATCAGCCCCAGCATTTT.

This clone was recorded once. The J gene is TRBJ2-5, the V gene TRBV10-2, with 9 bases matching TRBD2. TRBJ2-7 explains the end of the DNA better; the J call may be wrong. Germline assignment: CDR1 WSHSY and CDR2 SAAADI. CDR3 length equals 15 residues. The CDR3 sequence: CASSEKGGRAYEQYF. In DNA, the CDR3 is TGCGCCAGCAGTGAGAAGGGCGGGAGGGCCTACGAGCAGTACTTC.

As regards this clone: The sample carries other DNA sequences with the same CDR3. The chain joins TRBV5-4 to TRBJ2-1; 9 positions agree with TRBD2. Per germline, CDR1 SGHNT and CDR2 YYREEE (reference sequence). V was clipped by 2 bases and J by 4 bases; unmatched bases: 4. The CDR3 consists of 15 residues. As DNA, the CDR3 is TGTGCCAGCAGCTTAGCGGGAGGCCTATACAATGAGCAGTTCTTC. Amino acids: CASSLAGGLYNEQFF.